The 8 T cell receptor beta chains listed next were all sequenced from one sample in a study of T cells after yellow fever vaccination (dated by TCRdb to about 2019). The meaning of the sample's treatment or condition label: live attenuated yellow fever vaccine strain. Preparation of the library involved 5' RACE. Sequencing was performed on an Illumina HiSeq 2500. The public sequencing data were trimmed at Q25 with fastp and processed into clonotypes with MiXCR by TCRdb, which kept only in-frame beta chains. Every distinct CDR3 protein forms one entry, paired with its most common genes and DNA. The sample records around 47,000 distinct CDR3 sequences, roughly 7% of which are singletons. The ten largest clones add up to approximately 16% of the sample. This specimen was CD8+ T cells not binding an NS4B(214-222) dextramer, sorted from PBMCs, taken 45 days after the yellow fever booster vaccination. Read against the paper, the sample's cell subset or site label means: NS4B epitope dextramer-negative CD8 T cells. The receptors shown here come from a man aged 25-40 years who received the YFV17D yellow fever vaccine.

This clonotype was seen at least ten times. CDR3 residues: CASTTPLDTQYF. CDR3 sequence (DNA): TGTGCCAGCACCACGCCCCTCGATACGCAGTATTTT. This chain uses TRBV6-2 or TRBV6-3 with TRBJ2-3; D unclear. V was cut by 7 bases and J by 6 bases, with 11 bases left in between. From germline, CDR1 is MNHEY and CDR2 SVGEGT. The CDR3 is 12 amino acids.

This clonotype came up many times. This CDR3 is CSASSTGGIGELFF. DNA for the CDR3: TGCAGTGCAAGCTCCACCGGGGGGATCGGGGAGCTGTTTTTT. The chain is built from TRBV20-1 and TRBJ2-2; 7 bases line up with TRBD2. Germline loops: CDR1 DFQATT, CDR2 SNEGSKA (reference sequence). Trimming cost V 6 bases and J 7 bases; bases outside gene matches: 11. The CDR3 length is 14 residues.

The sample holds a few counts of this clonotype. J is TRBJ2-7 and V is TRBV7-9, with D tentatively TRBD1 (5 bases). This CDR3 contains 13 residues. Germline V gene data show CDR1 as SEHNR and CDR2 as FQNEAQ (reference sequence). V was cut by 2 bases and J by 3 bases, with 8 bases left in between. In DNA, the CDR3 is TGTGCCAGCAGCTTATCAGGGCTCTACGAGCAGTACTTC. Its translation is CASSLSGLYEQYF.

This clonotype was seen many times. The chain recombines TRBV6-5 with TRBJ2-3; D is unresolved. Per the germline V gene, CDR1 is MNHEY and CDR2 is SVGAGI. The V gene lost 4 bases and the J gene lost 7 bases, with 15 bases spanning the gap. This CDR3 region has 14 residues. The CDR3 loop is CASSSLGVTNTQYF. The DNA of the CDR3 is TGTGCCAGCAGTTCGCTGGGTGTCACGAATACGCAGTATTTT.

This clonotype was detected ten times or more. V and J are TRBV18 and TRBJ2-1; TRBD2 matches at 8 bases. Per germline, CDR1 KGHSH and CDR2 LQKENI. The CDR3 runs to 17 residues. Trimming at V came to 4 bases and at J to 8 bases, leaving 16 bases not matched to a gene. This CDR3 reads CASSLGPPGTRIHEQFF. In DNA, the CDR3 is TGTGCCAGCTCACTCGGGCCTCCCGGGACTAGGATCCATGAGCAGTTCTTC.

The table lists this clonotype with many counts. J is TRBJ2-2 and V is TRBV6-1, with D tentatively TRBD2 (7 bases). Trimming took off 10 bases at V and 4 bases at J, with 16 bases between the two ends. Germline values: CDR1 MNHNS, CDR2 SASEGT. This CDR3 is 14 amino acids long. The CDR3 here is CATKGGGSTGELFF. The CDR3 bases are TGTGCCACAAAGGGGGGGGGTAGCACCGGGGAGCTGTTTTTT.

This clonotype appeared many times. The chain couples TRBV7-9 to TRBJ2-3; TRBD2 agrees at 7 bases. Per the germline V gene, CDR1 is SEHNR and CDR2 is FQNEAQ (reference sequence). CDR3 length equals 16 residues. V lost 4 bases to trimming and J lost 0 bases; unmatched junction nucleotides: 7. This CDR3 is CASSSNLAVSTDTQYF. CDR3 DNA: TGTGCCAGCAGCTCCAATCTAGCGGTTAGCACAGATACGCAGTATTTT.

The table lists this clonotype with many counts. This sequence joins TRBV5-1 and TRBJ2-1; 9 nucleotides match TRBD1. With 0 bases clipped from V and 8 bases from J, the junction kept 12 bases outside the gene matches. Germline lookup yields CDR1 SGHRS and CDR2 YFSETQ. This CDR3 is built from 17 residues. CDR3 residues: CASSLAPGTGSFDEQFF. The DNA of the CDR3 is TGCGCCAGCAGCTTGGCCCCCGGGACAGGGTCTTTCGATGAGCAGTTCTTC. The full variable domain, in which reference TRBV5-1 and TRBJ2-1 provide the parts outside the CDR3, is KAGVTQTPRYLIKTRGQQVTLSCSPISGHRSVSWYQQTPGQGLQFLFEYFSETQRNKGNFPGRFSGRQFSNSRSEMNVSTLELGDSALYLCASSLAPGTGSFDEQFFGPGTRLTVL.